The T cell receptor beta chain described here comes from a study of control samples from healthy donors and cancer patients (dated by TCRdb to the early 2020s). The CDR3, cysteine through phenylalanine, is 15 amino acids long. Just CDR3 DNA is preserved here, 45 bases in frame from base 1. Between the V and J ends, shortened by 3 bases and 0 bases respectively, the junction contains 10 bases. CDR1 and CDR2 were assigned from the germline V gene as KGHSH and LQKENI. A remark on this clone: Its cognate antigen has yet to be identified. No base qualities exist here, and no much larger clone lies one base off it.

Library construction relied on the immunoSEQ multiplex PCR assay. TCRdb carries this immuneACCESS record with in-frame sequences only. Its versions omit some clonotypes, under half of them owing to an unresolved V gene in the studies checked, with the rest unexplained. Within this sample are some 120,000 clones, with roughly 90% of them counted one time only. The biggest ten clones account for more than 1.5% of the sample. This clonotype was sampled from a man aged 18 to 29 in good health. This chain joins TRBV18 to TRBJ2-3, with the D gene not clear enough to name. The sample consisted of blood. CDR3 sequence: CASSPSFTSTDTQYF. The DNA sequence reads TGTGCCAGCTCACCGAGTTTTACTAGCACAGATACGCAGTATTTT.